Listed here is a single TCR beta chain. Its target is unknown. The source of the sample is a study of Ad26.COV2.S vaccination and SARS-CoV-2 variants. The treatment here: roughly 19 received Ad26.COV2.S at low or high dose, single or two shots; about 5 received placebo; per-sample allocation not given. At day 63 after the first vaccine or placebo injection, samples were drawn. CDR1 and CDR2 from the germline V gene are MDHEN and SYDVKM. The length of the CDR3 is 15 residues. V lost 5 bases and J 1 base, leaving 11 bases between the germline ends. TCRdb's copy holds only in-frame clones and misses some; the assay was immunoSEQ multiplex PCR. Of about 480,000 clones in the sample, about 83% were seen once. Study outcomes and limitations: Reportedly, spike-specific CD8+ and CD4+ T cell responses achieved substantial breadth once vaccination had taken place.

The chain uses TRBV28 and TRBJ2-2; D is possibly TRBD1 or TRBD2 (5 bases each). This clonotype originated in a person between 18 and 65 years old who received the Ad26.COV2.S COVID-19 vaccine or a placebo. The sequenced sample was peripheral blood, obtained in a trial of Ad26.COV2.S vaccine versus placebo. CDR3 in DNA: TGTGCCAGCAGTCTCCGGGACGGGAACACCGGGGAGCTGTTTTTT. Translating it yields CASSLRDGNTGELFF.